The 32 T cell receptor beta chains reported below all come from one sample, sequenced in a study of blood T cell repertoires in COVID-19 (TCRdb year 2020). Libraries were made using the immunoSEQ multiplex PCR assay. TCRdb obtained this table from immuneACCESS and retained in-frame rearrangements with V and J assigned. These tables miss some clones; where compared with another copy, unresolved V genes account for less than half of the shortfall, and the remainder is unexplained. The sample table contains about 250,000 clones; only one count was recorded for about four fifths of them. The top ten clonotypes cover about 9.6% of the sample. The sample was peripheral blood. The receptor source for this set is a man older than 75 with acute or convalescent COVID-19.

The J gene is TRBJ1-2, the V gene TRBV29-1, with 7 nucleotides matching TRBD1. CDR3 size: 12 residues. CDR1 and CDR2 (germline): SQVTM, ANQGSEA. Trimming took 4 bases from V and 5 from J; bases not matched to a gene: 4. The CDR3 loop reads CSVARQGYGYTF. In DNA, the CDR3 is TGCAGCGTTGCAAGACAGGGTTATGGCTACACCTTC.

V gene TRBV7-2 combines with J gene TRBJ2-7, with 7 nucleotides matching TRBD2. CDR3 length equals 14 residues. Trimming cost V 5 bases and J 2 bases; bases outside gene matches: 6. Germline loops: CDR1 SGHTA, CDR2 FQGNSA. CDR3 nucleotide sequence: TGTGCCAGCAGCCTACTAGCGTTAACCTACGAGCAGTACTTC. Translation: CASSLLALTYEQYF.

This clone was detected only once. As DNA, the CDR3 is TGCGCCAGCCCCGGGACAGGGGGAATGGGCGAGCAGTACTTC. Translating it yields CASPGTGGMGEQYF. This sequence joins TRBV10-1 and TRBJ2-7; 11 bases fit TRBD1. V shed 8 bases, J shed 6 bases, and the junction held 9 bases outside the gene matches. The CDR3 contains 14 residues. Germline CDR1 is WNHNN and CDR2 is SYGVQD (reference sequence).

CDR3 amino acids: CASKVGDTEAFF. The CDR3 DNA sequence: TGTGCCAGTAAAGTGGGCGACACTGAAGCTTTCTTT. V usage is TRBV19 and J usage is TRBJ1-1; D unclear. V was clipped by 7 bases and J by 3 bases, with 9 bases between them. The CDR3 covers 12 residues. The V gene's germline CDR1 is LNHDA and CDR2 SQIVND (reference sequence).

This clone was observed once. The chain combines TRBV28 with TRBJ2-2; D is unclear. The CDR3 length is 15 residues. Trimming left V 1 base short and J 0 bases short, with 6 bases between. The germline gives CDR1 MDHEN, CDR2 SYDVKM. CDR3 sequence (DNA): TGTGCCAGCAGTTTATACTATTCGAACACCGGGGAGCTGTTTTTT. It is translated as CASSLYYSNTGELFF. The full variable domain, with the rest looked up from reference TRBV28 and TRBJ2-2, is DVKVTQSSRYLVKRTGEKVFLECVQDMDHENMFWYRQDPGLGLRLIYFSYDVKMKEKGDIPEGYSVSREKKERFSLILESASTNQTSMYLCASSLYYSNTGELFFGEGSRLTVL.

The chain has TRBV14 and TRBJ2-6; D not certain. The CDR3 is 16 residues long. The V end was cut by 3 bases, the J end by 0 bases, with 9 bases between. CDR1 is SGHDN, CDR2 FVKESK, per germline. The CDR3 loop reads CASSQFSGSGANVLTF. CDR3 nucleotides: TGTGCCAGCAGCCAGTTCTCGGGCTCTGGGGCCAACGTCCTGACTTTC.

The chain combines TRBV6-5 with TRBJ2-7; TRBD2 might be the D (6 bases). This CDR3 contains 15 residues. CDR1 is MNHEY and CDR2 is SVGAGI in the germline V gene. The V gene lost 7 bases and the J gene lost 2 bases, with 18 bases spanning the gap. The CDR3, as DNA: TGTGCCAGCACGGCTGGGGCGGGGCGACCCTACGAGCAGTACTTC. Translation: CASTAGAGRPYEQYF.

This clone is termed large. The rearrangement joins TRBV4-2 to TRBJ2-1; 13 bases agree with TRBD2. Germline CDR1 LGHNA, CDR2 YNFKEQ. V lost 2 bases, J lost 4 bases, and 5 bases stayed unmatched. The CDR3 is 17 amino acids. CDR3 sequence (DNA): TGTGCCAGCAGCCAAAACGGGGGACTAGCGGGGTACAATGAGCAGTTCTTC. This translates into CASSQNGGLAGYNEQFF.

This clone is a singleton in its sample. The V and J genes are TRBV5-1 and TRBJ2-7; tentative D call: TRBD1 (5 bases). CDR1 is SGHRS and CDR2 is YFSETQ in the germline V gene. The ends were cut back, 3 bases at V and 0 bases at J, with 10 bases in the middle. The CDR3 runs 14 residues. CDR3 amino acids: CASSSRDSSYEQYF. For the CDR3, the DNA is TGCGCCAGCAGCTCCAGGGATAGCTCCTACGAGCAGTACTTC.

The chain links TRBV9 to TRBJ1-4, with 9 bases fitting TRBD1. J lost 8 bases, V lost 4 bases, and 9 bases had no gene match. CDR3 size: 15 residues. Germline V lookup: CDR1 SGDLS, CDR2 YYNGEE. The CDR3 here is CASSLRDRASEKLFF. DNA for the CDR3: TGTGCCAGCAGCCTCCGGGACAGGGCTAGCGAAAAACTGTTTTTT.

V is TRBV19 and J is TRBJ2-1; the match to TRBD1 covers 8 bases. The CDR3 sequence is 16 residues long. Germline V gene data show CDR1 as LNHDA and CDR2 as SQIVND (reference sequence). After removal of 5 bases from V and 6 bases from J, the junction contained 12 bases not matched to a gene. The DNA for the CDR3 is TGTGCCAGTAGTTTTCCCAGGGGGCTCCTCGGCAATGAGCAGTTCTTC. Translation: CASSFPRGLLGNEQFF.

The rearrangement uses TRBV28 and TRBJ2-7; 9 nucleotides line up with TRBD1. Per the germline V gene, CDR1 is MDHEN and CDR2 is SYDVKM. This CDR3 contains 13 residues. V lost 8 bases and J lost 5; bases outside the gene matches: 7. CDR3 DNA: TGTGCCAGCTGCCGGGACAGGGTGAACGAGCAGTACTTC. As protein: CASCRDRVNEQYF.

As to this clone: This same CDR3 is encoded by further DNA sequences in the sample. This chain uses TRBV2 with TRBJ2-7; 8 nucleotides align to TRBD1. With V trimmed by 5 bases and J by 4 bases, 1 base remained unmatched. From germline, CDR1 is SNHLY and CDR2 FYNNEI. This CDR3 region has 12 residues. DNA of the CDR3: TGTGCCAGCAGTAGACAGGGGTACGAGCAGTACTTC. Amino acid sequence: CASSRQGYEQYF.

The chain uses TRBV7-2 and TRBJ2-7, with 8 bases fitting TRBD1. Germline CDR1 is SGHTA and CDR2 is FQGNSA. CDR3 size: 16 residues. V dropped 4 bases and J dropped 6; count of bases not matched to a gene: 14. CDR3 protein: CASSYLPRDRTSEQYF. The CDR3 DNA reads as TGTGCCAGCAGCTACTTACCAAGGGACAGGACCTCCGAGCAGTACTTC.

The genes are TRBV28 and TRBJ1-5, with a weak D call TRBD1 (5 bases). The V gene's germline CDR1 is MDHEN and CDR2 SYDVKM. This CDR3 region has 16 residues. V lost 3 bases, J lost 4 bases, and 16 bases lay in between. The CDR3 is CASSFGGGIVNQPQHF. The CDR3, as DNA: TGTGCCAGCAGTTTTGGCGGGGGGATCGTAAATCAGCCCCAGCATTTT. The entire variable domain, with the rest obtained from reference TRBV28 and TRBJ1-5, is as follows: DVKVTQSSRYLVKRTGEKVFLECVQDMDHENMFWYRQDPGLGLRLIYFSYDVKMKEKGDIPEGYSVSREKKERFSLILESASTNQTSMYLCASSFGGGIVNQPQHFGDGTRLSIL.

V is TRBV3-1 (or the pseudogene TRBV3-2) and J is TRBJ1-1; D is ambiguous. Germline CDR1 is LGHDT and CDR2 is YNNKEL (reference sequence). Trimming pared 5 bases from V and 5 bases from J, leaving 18 bases between. The CDR3 has 15 residues. The CDR3 DNA follows: TGTGCCAGCAGCTCAACGGCGGGTGGAGGGACTGAAGCTTTCTTT. This encodes CASSSTAGGGTEAFF.

The table lists this clone with a count of one. The rearrangement joins TRBV6-2 or TRBV6-3 to TRBJ2-2; 8 nucleotides line up with TRBD2. With 7 bases clipped from V and 5 bases from J, the junction kept 12 bases outside the gene matches. This CDR3 is 16 amino acids long. Germline lookup yields CDR1 MNHEY and CDR2 SVGEGT. The CDR3 loop is CASTPAGGVGTGELFF. The CDR3 DNA follows: TGTGCCAGCACCCCGGCCGGGGGGGTTGGGACCGGGGAGCTGTTTTTT.

V usage is TRBV19 and J usage is TRBJ1-5, with a weak D call TRBD1 (6 bases). The ends were cut back, 4 bases at V and 5 bases at J, with 15 bases in the middle. CDR1 LNHDA and CDR2 SQIVND come from the germline V gene (reference sequence). The CDR3 totals 15 residues. This CDR3 is CASSKQGWAYQPQHF. The CDR3 DNA reads TGTGCCAGTAGTAAACAGGGTTGGGCTTATCAGCCCCAGCATTTT.

The rearrangement joins TRBV2 to TRBJ2-7; TRBD1 agrees at 9 bases. Germline V gives CDR1 SNHLY, CDR2 FYNNEI. The CDR3 contains 16 residues. V lost 5 bases to trimming and J lost 2 bases; unmatched junction nucleotides: 10. CDR3 protein: CASSPGTGQGAYEQYF. DNA of the CDR3: TGTGCCAGCAGTCCGGGGACGGGACAGGGAGCCTACGAGCAGTACTTC.

The genes are TRBV7-7 and TRBJ2-5; 8 bases map to TRBD1. This CDR3 comprises 16 residues. J was trimmed by 3 bases and V by 0 bases; bases with no gene match: 6. Germline V gene sequence: CDR1 SSHAT, CDR2 FNYEAQ (reference sequence). CDR3 in amino acids: CASSLAGGQGKETQYF. CDR3 coding DNA: TGTGCCAGCAGCTTAGCGGGCGGACAGGGAAAAGAGACCCAGTACTTC. The complete variable domain, with remaining parts taken from reference TRBV7-7 and TRBJ2-5, reads GAGVSQSPRYKVTKRGQDVTLRCDPISSHATLYWYQQALGQGPEFLTYFNYEAQPDKSGLPSDRFSAERPEGSISTLTIQRTEQRDSAMYRCASSLAGGQGKETQYFGPGTRLLVL.

The table lists this clone with a count of one. The chain recombines TRBV30 with TRBJ2-7; TRBD1 matches at 8 bases. The CDR3 is made up of 16 amino acids. Germline values: CDR1 GTSNPN, CDR2 SVGIG (reference sequence). V lost 2 bases, J lost 3 bases, and 12 bases stayed unmatched. CDR3 residues: CAWSPKQGVVGYEQYF. CDR3 sequence (DNA): TGTGCCTGGAGTCCAAAACAGGGGGTTGTCGGCTACGAGCAGTACTTC.

The chain recombines TRBV10-3 with TRBJ2-7; 9 positions match TRBD2. Per the germline V gene, CDR1 is ENHRY and CDR2 is SYGVKD. The CDR3 contains 18 residues. The ends lost 2 bases at V and 0 bases at J; junction bases unmatched: 11. The DNA for the CDR3 is TGTGCCATCAGTGAGCGGGCCTTGCTAGCGGGAAGCTCCTACGAGCAGTACTTC. As protein: CAISERALLAGSSYEQYF.

V usage is TRBV7-2 and J usage is TRBJ2-3; 11 positions agree with TRBD1. The germline CDR1 and CDR2 sequences are SGHTA and FQGNSA. CDR3 length equals 14 residues. V dropped 5 bases and J dropped 4; count of bases not matched to a gene: 2. The CDR3 is CASSQGQGADTQYF. The CDR3 DNA reads TGTGCCAGCAGCCAGGGACAGGGGGCAGATACGCAGTATTTT. The variable domain in full, with the rest retrieved from reference TRBV7-2 and TRBJ2-3, is GAGVSQSPSNKVTEKGKDVELRCDPISGHTALYWYRQSLGQGLEFLIYFQGNSAPDKSGLPSDRFSAERTGGSVSTLTIQRTQQEDSAVYLCASSQGQGADTQYFGPGTRLTVL.

DNA of the CDR3: TGCGCCAGCAGCCCAGGACAGTTTAACTATGGCTACACCTTC. The encoded protein is CASSPGQFNYGYTF. The rearrangement joins TRBV5-1 to TRBJ1-2; maybe TRBD1 (6 bases). V lost 4 bases and J 1 base, leaving 11 bases between the germline ends. In germline, CDR1 is SGHRS, CDR2 YFSETQ. The CDR3 runs 14 residues.

This clone was observed a handful of times. The J gene is TRBJ1-2, the V gene TRBV4-1; 10 bases map to TRBD1. The germline CDR1 and CDR2 sequences are MGHRA and YSYEKL. Losses at the gene ends were 1 base for V and 1 base for J; bases not matched to a gene: 3. The CDR3 is 16 amino acids. In nucleotides, the CDR3 is TGCGCCAGCAGCCAAGGCCGGACAGGGGGTAACTATGGCTACACCTTC. Amino acids: CASSQGRTGGNYGYTF.

Worth noting for this clone: Mismatch with germline at one junction end may stem from a read error. This chain joins TRBV5-8 and TRBJ2-1; 7 bases match TRBD1. This CDR3 spans 14 amino acids. Per the germline V gene, CDR1 is SGHTS and CDR2 is YDEGEE. The CDR3 region is CASSLGQWYNEQFF. DNA for the CDR3: TGTGCCAGCAGTTTGGGACAGTGGTACAATGAGCAGTTCTTC. The complete variable domain, with remaining parts taken from reference TRBV5-8 and TRBJ2-1, reads EAGVTQSPTHLIKTRGQQATLRCSPISGHTSVYWYQQALGLGLQFLLWYDEGEERNRGNFPPRFSGRQFPNYSSELNVNALELEDSALYLCASSLGQWYNEQFFGPGTRLTVL.

This sequence joins TRBV18 and TRBJ1-2; D not resolved. CDR3 size: 15 residues. Germline V CDR1 and CDR2: KGHSH, LQKENI. V was trimmed by 0 bases and J by 8 bases, leaving 16 bases between them. The CDR3: CASSPPGRSNHGYTF. CDR3 bases: TGTGCCAGCTCACCACCGGGCAGGTCCAACCACGGCTACACCTTC.

This sequence joins TRBV5-1 and TRBJ1-1, with D tentatively TRBD1 (6 bases). The V end was cut by 1 base, the J end by 1 base, with 14 bases between. Germline V gene data show CDR1 as SGHRS and CDR2 as YFSETQ. The CDR3 contains 16 residues. This CDR3 reads CASSLFTGTQNTEAFF. In DNA form, the CDR3 reads TGCGCCAGCAGCTTGTTCACCGGGACACAGAACACTGAAGCTTTCTTT.

The chain recombines TRBV12-5 with TRBJ1-4; TRBD1 aligns across 9 bases. With V trimmed by 6 bases and J by 8 bases, 10 bases remained unmatched. The CDR3 is 15 amino acids. The germline V gene encodes CDR1 LGHNT and CDR2 FRNRAP. The DNA for the CDR3 is TGTGCTAGTGGCGTTTATGGGACAGGGAGAGAAAAACTGTTTTTT. Translation: CASGVYGTGREKLFF. The whole variable domain, remainder taken from reference TRBV12-5 and TRBJ1-4, is DARVTQTPRHKVTEMGQEVTMRCQPILGHNTVFWYRQTMMQGLELLAYFRNRAPLDDSGMPKDRFSAEMPDATLATLKIQPSEPRDSAVYFCASGVYGTGREKLFFGSGTQLSVL.

This clone was detected only once. Other DNA sequences in the same sample also yield this CDR3. The V and J genes are TRBV10-3 and TRBJ1-1; D gene uncertain. The CDR3 covers 13 residues. The ends were cut back, 4 bases at V and 1 base at J, with 7 bases in the middle. Germline CDR1 reads ENHRY; CDR2 reads SYGVKD. CDR3 nucleotide sequence: TGTGCCATCAGTGGACGGGGGAACACTGAAGCTTTCTTT. Encoded protein: CAISGRGNTEAFF.

The CDR3 region has the DNA TGTGCCAGCAGTTCAACCGGGACAGGGATCTATGGCTACACCTTC. Its protein product is CASSSTGTGIYGYTF. The chain joins TRBV28 to TRBJ1-2; the match to TRBD1 covers 9 bases. The germline V gene has CDR1 MDHEN and CDR2 SYDVKM. V shed 4 bases, J shed 4 bases, and the junction held 7 bases outside the gene matches. CDR3 length: 15 amino acids.

V usage is TRBV7-3 and J usage is TRBJ2-3, with D possibly TRBD1 on 6 matching bases. V was shortened by 5 bases and J by 3 bases, with 12 bases between the two germline ends. CDR1 SGHTA and CDR2 FQGTGA come from the germline V gene. The CDR3 loop spans 14 amino acids. This CDR3 reads CASSVGQGTDTQYF. CDR3 in DNA: TGTGCCAGCAGCGTGGGCCAGGGGACAGATACGCAGTATTTT. Using reference TRBV7-3 and TRBJ2-3 for the parts outside the CDR3, the full variable domain is GAGVSQTPSNKVTEKGKYVELRCDPISGHTALYWYRQSLGQGPEFLIYFQGTGAADDSGLPNDRFFAVRPEGSVSTLKIQRTERGDSAVYLCASSVGQGTDTQYFGPGTRLTVL.